This TCR beta chain was found in a study of cytomegalovirus exposure and HLA in healthy donors. Study-wide context: When 350 to 500 donors were genotyped, around 77% of them were found to fall in the Caucasian-associated ancestry cluster.

A multiplex PCR was run with 60 Vbeta primers and 13 Jbeta primers. TCRdb's table, derived via immunoSEQ multiplex PCR, lists solely in-frame clones and lacks some. The table records about 190,000 clones, approximately 78% of them present only once. The study's findings and limits: Links to common viral pathogens appeared, in a later analysis, for several of the most significant clusters.

This clone appeared once. No antigen is known for it. CDR1 and CDR2 from the germline V gene are MGHDK and SYGVNS. Trimming left V 2 bases short and J 7 bases short, with 11 bases between. This CDR3 contains 13 residues. The sequenced sample consisted of PBMCs. The chain links TRBV25-1 to TRBJ2-5; perhaps TRBD2 as D (5 bases). The clonotype originates from a woman between 18 and 30 years old in good health and CMV-seronegative. The CDR3: CASSETIGGTQYF. CDR3 DNA sequence: TGTGCCAGCAGTGAAACTATTGGAGGGACCCAGTACTTC.